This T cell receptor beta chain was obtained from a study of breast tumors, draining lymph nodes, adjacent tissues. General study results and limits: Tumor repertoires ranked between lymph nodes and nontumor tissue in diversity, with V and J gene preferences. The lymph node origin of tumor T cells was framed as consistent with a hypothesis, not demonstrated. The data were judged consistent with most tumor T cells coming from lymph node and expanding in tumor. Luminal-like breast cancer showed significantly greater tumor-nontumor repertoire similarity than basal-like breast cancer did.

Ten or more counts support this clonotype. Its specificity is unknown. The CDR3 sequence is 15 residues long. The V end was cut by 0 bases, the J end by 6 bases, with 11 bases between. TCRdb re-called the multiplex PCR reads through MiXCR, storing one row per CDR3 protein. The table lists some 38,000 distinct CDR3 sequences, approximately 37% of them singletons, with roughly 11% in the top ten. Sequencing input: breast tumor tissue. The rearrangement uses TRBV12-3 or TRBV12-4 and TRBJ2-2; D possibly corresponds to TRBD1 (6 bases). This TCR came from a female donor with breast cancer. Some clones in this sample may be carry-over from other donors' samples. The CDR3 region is CASSLARQGSGELFF. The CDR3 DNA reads TGTGCCAGCAGTTTAGCGCGGCAGGGGTCCGGGGAGCTGTTTTTT.